The clone carrying this T cell receptor (beta chain) was counted a few times. Its matching antigen is unknown. This CDR3 spans 15 amino acids. Germline V gene lookup returns CDR1 DFQATT and CDR2 SNEGSKA (reference sequence). The V and J ends lost 6 bases and 0 bases respectively, with 12 bases between them. This entry is derived from a study of blood T cells in healthy people across ages. Notes on the study in general: Diversity figures based on one million T cells were deemed too low. Versus aged donors, long-lived donors had higher diversity and more naive CD4+ cells.

For the second PCR, which ran for 7 to 11 cycles, a sample-barcoded 5' primer and a J-beta primer mix were used. Each CDR3 protein gets one entry after TCRdb re-called the 5' RACE reads with MiXCR. The sample comprises 600,000 to 650,000 distinct CDR3 sequences, 58% of which are singletons, and over 35% rests with the top ten. Sequencing was performed on blood. This chain connects TRBV20-1 to TRBJ2-6; D might be TRBD2 (6 bases). This TCR derives from a man aged 55 to 70 in good health. CDR3 region: CSAREPYSGANVLTF. The CDR3 bases are TGCAGTGCCCGGGAGCCGTACTCTGGGGCCAACGTCCTGACTTTC.